The clone carrying this T cell receptor (beta chain) was seen only once. The sample originates from a study of T cells in Graves' hyperthyroidism and ophthalmopathy. Using RNA transcripts as the source, TCR beta CDR3 regions were amplified. Primed by the HTBI set, a first-round RT-PCR was run on the TCR CDR3. TCRdb redid the calling of the multiplex PCR reads with MiXCR, one entry per CDR3 protein. The sample shows about 98,000 distinct CDR3 sequences, roughly 40% of them seen only once. Aged 18 to 65, the patients had hyperthyroidism that was newly diagnosed and had lasted under 2 months. The CDR3 spans 17 residues. Trimming took 5 bases from V and 1 from J; bases not matched to a gene: 10. Germline V gene data show CDR1 as MGHDK and CDR2 as SYGVNS.

The sequencing sample was made of peripheral blood or thyroid tissue (not recorded which). This TCR came from a woman in her twenties or thirties with Graves' hyperthyroidism. The chain employs TRBV25-1 and TRBJ2-3, with TRBD2 matching over 9 bases. The CDR3 here is CASSWPSGIDRTDTQYF. DNA of the CDR3: TGTGCCAGCAGTTGGCCTAGCGGGATCGACCGCACAGATACGCAGTATTTT.